This TCR beta chain was documented in a study of T-cell memory formation after mild COVID-19. TCRdb re-called the 5' RACE reads with MiXCR, one entry per CDR3 protein. The repertoire holds about 430,000 distinct CDR3 sequences, with approximately 19% as singletons. This clonotype was counted only a few times. CDR3 length: 16 residues. Germline trimming cut 5 bases from V and 1 base from J; bases unmatched to any gene: 4. Germline CDR1 reads MNHEY; CDR2 reads SVGEGT. The sequenced sample was PBMCs or a T cell subset sorted from them (not recorded which). This clonotype originated in a man aged 18 to 29 who had mild COVID-19 (a few samples of this study predate the infection). Cell type and time point are not known. This rearrangement joins TRBV6-2 or TRBV6-3 to TRBJ2-3, with 12 bases fitting TRBD2. The CDR3 region has the DNA TGTGCCAGCAGTCCCCGGACTAGCGGGGGCACAGATACGCAGTATTTT. Amino acid sequence: CASSPRTSGGTDTQYF.